This is a list of T cell receptor beta chains from one sample in a study of shared clonotypes between healthy human individuals. The repertoire was sequenced with immunoSEQ multiplex PCR; TCRdb's copy has only in-frame clones and lacks some. Of over 2,000,000 clones listed, 93% are singletons. Sequenced: naive CD8+ T cells from PBMCs. The source is a man younger than 35 in good health. Some clones in this sample may be carry-over from other donors' samples. Each CDR3 is given without its conserved first and last residue. Fields, in order: CDR3 protein, V gene, J gene.

ASSALAGYT	TRBV9	TRBJ1-2
ASSPQTSGRGEQF	TRBV27	TRBJ2-1
ASGLGAGNTIY	TRBV12-5	TRBJ1-3
AGGGPGNAQY	TRBV23-1	TRBJ2-7
ASSLGPAPQETQY	TRBV5-1	TRBJ2-5
ASTASSYEQY	TRBV28	TRBJ2-7
ASSHPILWDNYEQY	TRBV11-2	TRBJ2-7
ARRDEGYT	TRBV7-2	TRBJ1-2
ASSLDWGIGETQY	TRBV11-2	TRBJ2-5
ASSVDRYHYGYT	TRBV2	TRBJ1-2
ASSEALVNSYNEQF	TRBV6-1	TRBJ2-1
SVLGANTGELF	TRBV29-1	TRBJ2-2
ASVAPAGDGYT	TRBV6-5	TRBJ1-2
ASSPQSGRRDTQY	TRBV7-8	TRBJ2-3
ASSLTPGYEQY	TRBV27	TRBJ2-7
ASSLSLIGRAF	TRBV27	TRBJ1-1
ASSSYSGANVLT	TRBV28	TRBJ2-6
ASRRGIADYNEQF	TRBV13	TRBJ2-1
ASSEGTQQETQY	TRBV6-1	TRBJ2-5
ASSSRADSSGAPTDTQY	TRBV5-4	TRBJ2-3
ASSFEGRIQETQY	TRBV28	TRBJ2-5
ASSWPAGELF	TRBV27	TRBJ2-2
ASSLATYYNEQF	TRBV7-2	TRBJ2-1
ASSKTRDRGNTEAF	TRBV19	TRBJ1-1
ASSLVRTGLSNEQF	TRBV5-1	TRBJ2-1
ASSLIVHEQF	TRBV7-3	TRBJ2-1
ASTIKPGGELF	TRBV6-5	TRBJ2-2
ASSFGRGGRAAGNTIY	TRBV7-9	TRBJ1-3
ASSPAHTPIYGYT	TRBV27	TRBJ1-2
ASSWGQVAGNTIY	TRBV5-6	TRBJ1-3
ASSGSQGANGYT	TRBV27	TRBJ1-2
ASSPPRVRGSYNEQF	TRBV18	TRBJ2-1
ASSGLRTGVPYLNTEAF	TRBV2	TRBJ1-1
ATSRGTGAGSYNEQF	TRBV15	TRBJ2-1
ATSGQGAPNEKLF	TRBV4-1	TRBJ1-4
ASSSKSRGPMNTEAF	TRBV7-9	TRBJ1-1
ASSVAPGFYEQY	TRBV9	TRBJ2-7
ASSHGDGHEAF	TRBV5-6	TRBJ1-1
ASSRPETAGYGYT	TRBV9	TRBJ1-2
ASSIWAGTYANTGELF	TRBV19	TRBJ2-2
ASSPQRNNYGYT	TRBV27	TRBJ1-2
ASSPAGRGEKLF	TRBV7-6	TRBJ1-4
ASSFEGYEQY	TRBV11-2	TRBJ2-7
ASSLYTGLGETQY	TRBV7-2	TRBJ2-5
AINMVRDRDEGVGRTEAF	TRBV10-3	TRBJ1-1
ASTSVGYNEQF	TRBV5-4	TRBJ2-1
ASSKVGGDEREKLF	TRBV2	TRBJ1-4
ASSQYRTLPAGNGYT	TRBV14	TRBJ1-2
ASSDAGSSTEAF	TRBV19	TRBJ1-1
ASKLLAGANEQY	TRBV27	TRBJ2-7
ASSPPTEAF	TRBV7-9	TRBJ1-1
ASSGRRGLNTGELF	TRBV9	TRBJ2-2
ASSQASLGIQPQH	TRBV4-1	TRBJ1-5